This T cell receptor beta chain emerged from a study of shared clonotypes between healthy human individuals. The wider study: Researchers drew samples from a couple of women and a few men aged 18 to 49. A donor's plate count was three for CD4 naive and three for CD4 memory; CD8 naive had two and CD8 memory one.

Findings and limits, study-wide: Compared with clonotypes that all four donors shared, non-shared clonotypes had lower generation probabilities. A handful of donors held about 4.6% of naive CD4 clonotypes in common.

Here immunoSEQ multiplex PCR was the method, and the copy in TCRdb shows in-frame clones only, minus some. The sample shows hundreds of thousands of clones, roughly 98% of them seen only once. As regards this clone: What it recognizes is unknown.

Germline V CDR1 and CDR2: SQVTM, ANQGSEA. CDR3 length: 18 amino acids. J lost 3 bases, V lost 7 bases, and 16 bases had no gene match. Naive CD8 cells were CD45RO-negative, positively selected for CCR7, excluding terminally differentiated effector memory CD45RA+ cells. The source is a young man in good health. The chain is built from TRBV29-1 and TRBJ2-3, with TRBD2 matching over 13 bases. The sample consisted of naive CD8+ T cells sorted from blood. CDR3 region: CSADGLAGVNGRTDTQYF. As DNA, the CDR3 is TGCAGCGCTGATGGACTAGCGGGAGTTAATGGGCGAACAGATACGCAGTATTTT.